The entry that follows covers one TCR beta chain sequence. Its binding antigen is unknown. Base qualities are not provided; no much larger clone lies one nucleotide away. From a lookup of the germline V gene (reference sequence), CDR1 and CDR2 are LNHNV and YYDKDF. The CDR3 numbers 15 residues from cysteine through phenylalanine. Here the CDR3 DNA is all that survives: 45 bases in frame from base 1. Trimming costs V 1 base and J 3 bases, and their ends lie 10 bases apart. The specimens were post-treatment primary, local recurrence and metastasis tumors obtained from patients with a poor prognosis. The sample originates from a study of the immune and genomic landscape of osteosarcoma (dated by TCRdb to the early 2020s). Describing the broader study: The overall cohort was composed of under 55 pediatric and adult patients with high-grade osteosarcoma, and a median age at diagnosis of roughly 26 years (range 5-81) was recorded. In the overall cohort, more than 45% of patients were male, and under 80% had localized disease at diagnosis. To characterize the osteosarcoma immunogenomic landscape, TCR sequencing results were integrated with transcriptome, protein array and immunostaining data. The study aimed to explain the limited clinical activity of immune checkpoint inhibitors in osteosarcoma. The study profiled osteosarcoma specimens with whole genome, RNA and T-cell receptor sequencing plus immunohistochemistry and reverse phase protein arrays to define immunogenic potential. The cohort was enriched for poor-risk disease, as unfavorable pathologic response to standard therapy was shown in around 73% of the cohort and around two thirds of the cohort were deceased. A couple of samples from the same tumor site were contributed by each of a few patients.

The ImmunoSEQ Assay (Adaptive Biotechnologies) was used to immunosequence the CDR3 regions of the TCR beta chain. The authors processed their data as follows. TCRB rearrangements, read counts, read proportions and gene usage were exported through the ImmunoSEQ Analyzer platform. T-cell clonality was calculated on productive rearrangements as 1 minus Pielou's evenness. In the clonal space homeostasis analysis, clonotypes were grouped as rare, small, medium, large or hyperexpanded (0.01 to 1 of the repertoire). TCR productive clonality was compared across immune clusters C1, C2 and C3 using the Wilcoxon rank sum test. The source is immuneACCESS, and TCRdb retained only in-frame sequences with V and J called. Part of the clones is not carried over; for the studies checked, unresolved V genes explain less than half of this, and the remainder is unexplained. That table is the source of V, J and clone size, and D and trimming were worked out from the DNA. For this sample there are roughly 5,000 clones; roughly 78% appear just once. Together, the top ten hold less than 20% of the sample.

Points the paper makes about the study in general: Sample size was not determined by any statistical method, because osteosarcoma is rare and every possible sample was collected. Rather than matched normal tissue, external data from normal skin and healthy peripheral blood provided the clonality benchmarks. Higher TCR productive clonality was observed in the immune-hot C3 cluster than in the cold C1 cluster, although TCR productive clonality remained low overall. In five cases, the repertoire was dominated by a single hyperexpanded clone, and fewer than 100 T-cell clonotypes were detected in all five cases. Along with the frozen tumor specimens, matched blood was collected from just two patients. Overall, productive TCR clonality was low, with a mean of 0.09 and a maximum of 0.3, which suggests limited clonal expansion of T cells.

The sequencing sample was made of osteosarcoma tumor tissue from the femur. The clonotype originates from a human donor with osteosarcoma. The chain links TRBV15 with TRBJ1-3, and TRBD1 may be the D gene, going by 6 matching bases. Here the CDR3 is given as CATSRGTGFGNTIYF. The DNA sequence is TGTGCCACCAGCAGAGGTACAGGGTTTGGAAACACCATATATTTT.